Listed below are T cell receptor beta chains from one sample, sequenced in a study of T cells in Graves' hyperthyroidism and ophthalmopathy. Via MiXCR, TCRdb re-called the multiplex PCR reads, giving one row per CDR3 protein. The table lists almost 350,000 distinct CDR3 sequences, 15% to 20% of them singletons. Sequenced material: blood. Receptors were obtained from a woman in her thirties or forties with Graves' ophthalmopathy. Both conserved end residues are part of each CDR3. The D gene is left open where the match is weak. Not all rows give a size; the values are once, few, many and, for expanded clones, a class.

cdr3_nt: TGTGCCAGCAATTCGGACGGTAGCTCCTACGAGCAGTACTTC
cdr3_aa: CASNSDGSSYEQYF
v_call: TRBV12-3/TRBV12-4
clone_size: many
d_call: NA
j_call: TRBJ2-7

cdr3_nt: TGTGCCAGTATTTCTGCCGGGGCACTTAGCAATCAGCCCCAGCATTTT
cdr3_aa: CASISAGALSNQPQHF
v_call: TRBV19
clone_size: many
d_call: NA
j_call: TRBJ1-5

cdr3_nt: TGTGCCAGCAGCTTACCCGCTCGGGGGACAGCTCCTGGGGCCAACGTCCTGACTTTC
cdr3_aa: CASSLPARGTAPGANVLTF
v_call: TRBV11-2
clone_size: many
d_call: NA
j_call: TRBJ2-6

cdr3_nt: TGTGCCAGCGTCGTTTGGTACGAGCAGTACTTC
cdr3_aa: CASVVWYEQYF
v_call: TRBV28
clone_size: many
d_call: NA
j_call: TRBJ2-7

cdr3_nt: TGTGCTAGGGCTGGACAGGCGGGTGAAAAACTGTTTTTT
cdr3_aa: CARAGQAGEKLFF
v_call: TRBV12-5
clone_size: many
d_call: TRBD1
j_call: TRBJ1-4

cdr3_nt: TGTGCCTGGAGTATAGGCCTACCTTCCTCTGGAAACACCATATATTTT
cdr3_aa: CAWSIGLPSSGNTIYF
v_call: TRBV30
clone_size: many
d_call: NA
j_call: TRBJ1-3

cdr3_nt: TGTGCCAGCAGCTTATCTAGCGGGGTAGAGACCCAGTACTTC
cdr3_aa: CASSLSSGVETQYF
v_call: TRBV7-2
clone_size: NA
d_call: TRBD2
j_call: TRBJ2-5

cdr3_nt: TGTGCCAGCAGTTTATTGCCGGTGAAGAGCTCTGGAAACACCATATATTTT
cdr3_aa: CASSLLPVKSSGNTIYF
v_call: TRBV27
clone_size: many
d_call: NA
j_call: TRBJ1-3

cdr3_nt: TGTGCCATCAGTGAGATGGAACCGGGGGTATCCGAGCAGTACTTC
cdr3_aa: CAISEMEPGVSEQYF
v_call: TRBV10-3
clone_size: many
d_call: NA
j_call: TRBJ2-7

cdr3_nt: TGTGCCAGCAGTCATTACTTAGGGACCAAAGAGACCCAGTACTTC
cdr3_aa: CASSHYLGTKETQYF
v_call: TRBV28
clone_size: few
d_call: NA
j_call: TRBJ2-5

cdr3_nt: TGCGCCAGCAGCCAAGACTTGTGGACCGACGGCACCGGGGAGCTGTTTTTT
cdr3_aa: CASSQDLWTDGTGELFF
v_call: TRBV4-3
clone_size: many
d_call: NA
j_call: TRBJ2-2

cdr3_nt: TGCGCCAGCAGCTTAATCGGACTAGCGGGAGGTGCTGGGGAGCTGTTTTTT
cdr3_aa: CASSLIGLAGGAGELFF
v_call: TRBV5-1
clone_size: many
d_call: TRBD2
j_call: TRBJ2-2

cdr3_nt: TGTGCCAGCAGCCCACCCACCCTTGGAGGGCTTCGGGACGAGCAGTACTTC
cdr3_aa: CASSPPTLGGLRDEQYF
v_call: TRBV11-2
clone_size: many
d_call: NA
j_call: TRBJ2-7

cdr3_nt: TGTGCCAGCAGTTACGGGGAGAGCTATGGCTACACCTTC
cdr3_aa: CASSYGESYGYTF
v_call: TRBV6-5
clone_size: many
d_call: NA
j_call: TRBJ1-2

cdr3_nt: TGTGCCAGCAGCCGAGGGGCAGCGGGGGCTTCAGGAGGGACCGGGGAGCTGTTTTTT
cdr3_aa: CASSRGAAGASGGTGELFF
v_call: TRBV4-2
clone_size: NA
d_call: TRBD2
j_call: TRBJ2-2

cdr3_nt: TGCAGTGCTGCATCTAGCGGGCAGGAGACCCAGTACTTC
cdr3_aa: CSAASSGQETQYF
v_call: TRBV20-1
clone_size: NA
d_call: TRBD2
j_call: TRBJ2-5

cdr3_nt: TGTGCCACGCACAGGCAGGAGAACACTGAAGCTTTCTTT
cdr3_aa: CATHRQENTEAFF
v_call: TRBV28
clone_size: NA
d_call: NA
j_call: TRBJ1-1

cdr3_nt: TGTGCCAGTAGTATGGGCATTCAAGAGACCCAGTACTTC
cdr3_aa: CASSMGIQETQYF
v_call: TRBV19
clone_size: many
d_call: NA
j_call: TRBJ2-5

cdr3_nt: TGTGCCAGCTGGGGGGACCGGAACACCGGGGAGCTGTTTTTT
cdr3_aa: CASWGDRNTGELFF
v_call: TRBV12-3/TRBV12-4
clone_size: many
d_call: NA
j_call: TRBJ2-2

cdr3_nt: TGTGCCAGCAGTTACGGTGGGAAGAACACTGAAGCTTTCTTT
cdr3_aa: CASSYGGKNTEAFF
v_call: TRBV6-5
clone_size: many
d_call: NA
j_call: TRBJ1-1

cdr3_nt: TGTGCCAGCAGCCGAGCGGCGGAGGGGGTCTACGAGCAGTACTTC
cdr3_aa: CASSRAAEGVYEQYF
v_call: TRBV6-2/TRBV6-3
clone_size: many
d_call: NA
j_call: TRBJ2-7

cdr3_nt: TGTGCCAGCAGCTCCGGCCGGGGAGCCGGGGAGCTGTTTTTT
cdr3_aa: CASSSGRGAGELFF
v_call: TRBV5-5
clone_size: many
d_call: NA
j_call: TRBJ2-2

cdr3_nt: TGTGCCAGCAGTTACCAAGGCCGCCGCAGGGACACTGAAGCTTTCTTT
cdr3_aa: CASSYQGRRRDTEAFF
v_call: TRBV6-2/TRBV6-3
clone_size: many
d_call: NA
j_call: TRBJ1-1

cdr3_nt: TGTGCCAGCAGCTCCAGGCTCGGGACAGCCAATGGCTACACCTTC
cdr3_aa: CASSSRLGTANGYTF
v_call: TRBV9
clone_size: NA
d_call: TRBD1
j_call: TRBJ1-2

cdr3_nt: TGCGCCAGCAGCCAAGATAGGACCGGATACACCTACGAGCAGTACTTC
cdr3_aa: CASSQDRTGYTYEQYF
v_call: TRBV4-3
clone_size: NA
d_call: NA
j_call: TRBJ2-7

cdr3_nt: TGCGCCAGCGGACAAAGCGGGAGCTCCTACGAGCAGTACTTC
cdr3_aa: CASGQSGSSYEQYF
v_call: TRBV5-1
clone_size: few
d_call: TRBD2
j_call: TRBJ2-7

cdr3_nt: TGTGCCAGCAGTTTATGGAGACTAGCGGGAGAAGGGGGACCAGGGGAGACCCAGTACTTC
cdr3_aa: CASSLWRLAGEGGPGETQYF
v_call: TRBV28
clone_size: many
d_call: TRBD2
j_call: TRBJ2-5

cdr3_nt: TGTGCCAGCAGCTTAGGGACGGGGCCGGGGAACACTGAAGCTTTCTTT
cdr3_aa: CASSLGTGPGNTEAFF
v_call: TRBV11-1
clone_size: NA
d_call: NA
j_call: TRBJ1-1

cdr3_nt: TGTGCCCGCAGTTACTCGACAGGGCTCCTTCAGTACTTC
cdr3_aa: CARSYSTGLLQYF
v_call: TRBV12-3/TRBV12-4
clone_size: NA
d_call: TRBD1
j_call: TRBJ2-4

cdr3_nt: TGTGCCAGCAGTTTAGTCGGGGCAGCAGGATATAGCAATCAGCCCCAGCATTTT
cdr3_aa: CASSLVGAAGYSNQPQHF
v_call: TRBV12-3/TRBV12-4
clone_size: many
d_call: NA
j_call: TRBJ1-5

cdr3_nt: TGTGCTAGTGGCCGGGGCTACGAGCAGTACTTC
cdr3_aa: CASGRGYEQYF
v_call: TRBV12-5
clone_size: many
d_call: NA
j_call: TRBJ2-7

cdr3_nt: TGTGCCAGCAGTCGCCGGGACAGGGGGCGAGGTTCCTACGAGCAGTACTTC
cdr3_aa: CASSRRDRGRGSYEQYF
v_call: TRBV28
clone_size: many
d_call: TRBD1
j_call: TRBJ2-7

cdr3_nt: TGTGCCAGCAGTTTGACGAGGTACGAGCAGTACTTC
cdr3_aa: CASSLTRYEQYF
v_call: TRBV28
clone_size: many
d_call: NA
j_call: TRBJ2-7

cdr3_nt: TGTGCCATCAGTGAGTCGACGAGCGGGAGCTCCTACGAGCAGTACTTC
cdr3_aa: CAISESTSGSSYEQYF
v_call: TRBV10-3
clone_size: many
d_call: TRBD2
j_call: TRBJ2-7

cdr3_nt: TGTGCCAGCAGTTTAAGGCCCCTTCCCCAGCATTTT
cdr3_aa: CASSLRPLPQHF
v_call: TRBV12-3/TRBV12-4
clone_size: many
d_call: NA
j_call: TRBJ1-5

cdr3_nt: TGTGCCAGCAGTTTGGTGGGGCAGGACGGGGTGGGGCTGTTTTTT
cdr3_aa: CASSLVGQDGVGLFF
v_call: TRBV27
clone_size: few
d_call: NA
j_call: TRBJ2-2

cdr3_nt: TGCGCCAGCAGCCACCTGAGAGGCGACGAGCAGTACTTC
cdr3_aa: CASSHLRGDEQYF
v_call: TRBV4-3
clone_size: few
d_call: NA
j_call: TRBJ2-7

cdr3_nt: TGCGCCAGCAGCTGGAACAGGGAAAACTATGGCTACACCTTC
cdr3_aa: CASSWNRENYGYTF
v_call: TRBV5-1
clone_size: many
d_call: NA
j_call: TRBJ1-2

cdr3_nt: TGTGCCAGCAGTGAAGGGGAGGCCTATGGCTACACCTTC
cdr3_aa: CASSEGEAYGYTF
v_call: TRBV2
clone_size: many
d_call: NA
j_call: TRBJ1-2

cdr3_nt: TGTGCCAGCAGTTTGCGTCTAGCATACAATGAGCAGTTCTTC
cdr3_aa: CASSLRLAYNEQFF
v_call: TRBV27
clone_size: large
d_call: NA
j_call: TRBJ2-1

cdr3_nt: TGTGCCAGCAGTCAAAATCCGGGACAGGTCTATGGCTACACCTTC
cdr3_aa: CASSQNPGQVYGYTF
v_call: TRBV28
clone_size: many
d_call: TRBD1
j_call: TRBJ1-2